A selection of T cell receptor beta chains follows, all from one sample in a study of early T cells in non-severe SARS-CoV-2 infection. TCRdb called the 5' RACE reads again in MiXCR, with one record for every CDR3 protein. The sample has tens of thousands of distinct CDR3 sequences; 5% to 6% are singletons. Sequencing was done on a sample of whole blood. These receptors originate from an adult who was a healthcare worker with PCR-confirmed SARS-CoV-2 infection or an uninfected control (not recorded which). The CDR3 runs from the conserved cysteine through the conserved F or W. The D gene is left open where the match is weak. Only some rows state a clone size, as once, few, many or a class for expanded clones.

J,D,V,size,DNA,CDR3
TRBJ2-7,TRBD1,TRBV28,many,TGTGCCATCCCGGGACAGGGGGGATTAGGGCAGTACTTC,CAIPGQGGLGQYF
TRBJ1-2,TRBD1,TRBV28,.,TGTGCCAGCCACCGCGGGACAGGGGCCTCGTTTGGCTACACCTTC,CASHRGTGASFGYTF
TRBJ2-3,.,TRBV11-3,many,TGTGCCAGCAGCTTATTCGGTCGCACCACAGATACGCAGTATTTT,CASSLFGRTTDTQYF
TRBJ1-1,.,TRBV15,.,TGTGCCACCAGCAGAGATGTGGCGGGGAACACTGAAGCTTTCTTT,CATSRDVAGNTEAFF
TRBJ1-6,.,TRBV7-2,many,TGTGCCAGCAGCCTAAGACAGGTGACTTACAATTCACCCCTCCACTTT,CASSLRQVTYNSPLHF
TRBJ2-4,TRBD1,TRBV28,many,TGTGCCAGCAGTTCAGGGGGCGATACCAAAAACATTCAGTACTTC,CASSSGGDTKNIQYF
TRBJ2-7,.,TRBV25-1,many,TGTGCCAGCAGTGGTAATTCGCGAACTTTTAGCTCCTACGAGCAGTACTTC,CASSGNSRTFSSYEQYF
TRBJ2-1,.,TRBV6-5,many,TGTGCCAGCAGTTACGGGTTCGGAACCTACAATGAGCAGTTCTTC,CASSYGFGTYNEQFF
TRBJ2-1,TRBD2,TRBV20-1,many,TGCAGTGCTAGAGATTCTAGCGGCAGCCCGGAGCAGTTCTTC,CSARDSSGSPEQFF
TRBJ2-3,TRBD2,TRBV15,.,TGTGCCACCAGCCGGGGAGGGCCCACAGATACGCAGTATTTT,CATSRGGPTDTQYF
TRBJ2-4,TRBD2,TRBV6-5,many,TGTGCCAGCAGTTTGACTAGCGGGACAAAAAACATTCAGTACTTC,CASSLTSGTKNIQYF
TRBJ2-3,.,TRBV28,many,TGTGCCAGCAGCTGGTCCGGGACTTTAAATACAGATACGCAGTATTTT,CASSWSGTLNTDTQYF
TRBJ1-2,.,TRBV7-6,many,TGTGCCAGCAGCAAGACAGAGAACTATGGCTACACCTTC,CASSKTENYGYTF
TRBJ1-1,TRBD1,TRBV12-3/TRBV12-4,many,TGTGCCAGCAGGGGACAGGGCTCTGAAGCTTTCTTT,CASRGQGSEAFF
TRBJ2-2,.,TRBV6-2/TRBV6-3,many,TGTGCCAGCAGTAGGGGCCGGGAGTGGACCGGGGAGCTGTTTTTT,CASSRGREWTGELFF
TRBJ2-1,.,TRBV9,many,TGTGCCAGCAGCGGAAGGGACTTATCCTACAATGAGCAGTTCTTC,CASSGRDLSYNEQFF
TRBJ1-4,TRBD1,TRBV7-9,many,TGTGCCAGCAGCTTACCGGGACAGTTCAATGAAAAACTGTTTTTT,CASSLPGQFNEKLFF
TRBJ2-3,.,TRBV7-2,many,TGTGCCAGCAGCTTAGTAGGCGGGTCATATAGCACAGATACGCAGTATTTT,CASSLVGGSYSTDTQYF
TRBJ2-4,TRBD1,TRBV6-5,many,TGTGCCAGCAGTTTTCACAGGGGTGTAGCCAAAAACATTCAGTACTTC,CASSFHRGVAKNIQYF
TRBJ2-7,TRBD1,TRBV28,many,TGTGCCAGCAGTATTCTGGACAGGGACCTGTCCGAGCAGTACTTC,CASSILDRDLSEQYF
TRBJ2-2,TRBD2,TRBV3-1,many,TGTGCCAGCAGCCAAGGGGCGGGAGCCGCCGGGGAGCTGTTTTTT,CASSQGAGAAGELFF
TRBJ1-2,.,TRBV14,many,TGTGCCAGCAGCCAATGGGACTATGGCTACACCTTC,CASSQWDYGYTF
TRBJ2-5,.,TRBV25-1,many,TGTGCCAGCAGTGAAAAGGGGCTCACGGGACAAGAGACCCAGTACTTC,CASSEKGLTGQETQYF
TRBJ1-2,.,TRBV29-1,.,TGCAGCGTTGCAGACATTGGCTACACCTTC,CSVADIGYTF
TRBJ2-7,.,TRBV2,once,TGTGCCAGCAGTGGGGCAGCCTACGAGCAGTACTTC,CASSGAAYEQYF
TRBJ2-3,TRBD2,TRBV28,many,TGTGCCAGCAGTCTGCGACTAGCGGGAGTAGATACGCAGTATTTT,CASSLRLAGVDTQYF
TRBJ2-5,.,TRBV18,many,TGTGCCAGCTCACCACCGGGCGCAGAGACCCAGTACTTC,CASSPPGAETQYF
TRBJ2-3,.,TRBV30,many,TGTGCCTGGAGGGGGACTTTTACAGATACGCAGTATTTT,CAWRGTFTDTQYF
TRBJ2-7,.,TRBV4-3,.,TGCGCCAGCAGCCAAGCTTTCCCCGGGACTGAGACCTACGAGCAGTACTTC,CASSQAFPGTETYEQYF
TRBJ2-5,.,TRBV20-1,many,TGCAGTGCCCCTTTAGGGAACAGGGCGCGGCCCCAAGAGACCCAGTACTTC,CSAPLGNRARPQETQYF
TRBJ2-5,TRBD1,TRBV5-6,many,TGTGCCAGCAGGACAGGGGGTAGGGAGACCCAGTACTTC,CASRTGGRETQYF
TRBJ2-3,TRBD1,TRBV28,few,TGTGCCAGCTCCCTCCCGCGGACAGGGTCTGGCACAGATACGCAGTATTTT,CASSLPRTGSGTDTQYF
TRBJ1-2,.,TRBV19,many,TGTGCCAGTAGTATAGATACGGTGAATGGCTACACCTTC,CASSIDTVNGYTF